This T cell receptor (beta chain) appears in the sequencing data of a study of CD8 T cells in Susac syndrome (dated by TCRdb to between 2018 and 2021). About the full investigation: Among the Susac syndrome patients who were sequenced, clinically active disease was present in over 5 and clinical remission was observed in fewer than ten. At blood withdrawal, Susac syndrome patients were either therapy-naive, taking corticosteroids (in some cases with IVIg as well), or taking IVIg alone. The study used repertoire sequencing to test whether antigen drove CD8+ T cell activation and differentiation in Susac syndrome. The investigation overall reported the following: No clonal expansion was detected in the CD4+ T cell repertoire of Susac syndrome patients. The number of individuals in the TCR sequencing and HLA analysis was acknowledged as relatively small.

Peripheral blood CD8+ and CD4+ T cells from healthy donors, Susac syndrome patients and multiple sclerosis patients were profiled by high-throughput TCR beta sequencing. The Susac syndrome patients fulfilled recently defined diagnostic criteria for either definite or probable disease. Bulk CD8+ and CD4+ T cells were purified by magnetic negative isolation, whereas CD8+ TEMRA cells were enriched by FACS. Blood was collected in EDTA tubes and processed within 24 hours, with PBMCs isolated through density gradient centrifugation. PBMCs intended for TCR sequencing were frozen in liquid nitrogen and were later thawed in a 37 degrees C water bath. A purity of at least 90% was achieved for sorted or isolated CD4+, CD8+ and CD8+ TEMRA cells. Concerning this clonotype itself: This receptor's antigen is unknown. It has no much larger one-base neighbor in the sample; base qualities were not kept.

RNA was extracted using the RNeasy kit, and about 0.45 to 1 microgram was reverse transcribed with random hexamers. The immunoSEQ multiplex PCR assay, which covers 54 Vbeta and 13 Jbeta segments, was used to amplify TCR beta CDR3 regions. PCR amplification bias was corrected by using a synthetic template baseline for primer optimization and computational correction. Per the authors' processing: Only productive sequences were kept, with reads annotated to V, D and J genes according to IMGT and analyzed in immunoSEQ Analyzer. Clonality was calculated as one minus the Shannon entropy normalized by log2 of the number of productive unique sequences. Public and private clones were assessed among the 100 most prevalent clones of each patient and control. Clones were defined as Susac-specific if absent from the healthy and MS cohorts, from 900 to 1,200 published viral clones and from other ImmuneACCESS disease sequences. TCRdb cleaned the public reads at Q25 with fastp, built clones with MiXCR and kept in-frame beta chains. Rows are combined by CDR3 protein, so each entry shows the most common genes and DNA. The V and J calls reflect TCRdb's pipeline rather than the authors' work. Counted in this sample were about 150,000 distinct CDR3 sequences; roughly 95% of them appeared once. More than 0.075% of the sample rests with the top ten.

The TCR originated in a human donor with Susac syndrome. Specimen: CD4+ T cells from PBMCs.

The DNA sequence follows: TGTGCCAGCAGTGTCCCGGGACAGGGGGCCCCCACAACGAGTCCCCAGCAGTACTTC. It encodes CASSVPGQGAPTTSPQQYF. The rearranged chain carries TRBV6-1 and TRBJ2-7; 12 bases in between match TRBD1. From a lookup of the germline V gene, CDR1 and CDR2 are MNHNS and SASEGT. The CDR3 runs 19 residues from the cysteine to the phenylalanine. Solely the CDR3 DNA is kept, with 57 bases framed from the first base. Trimmed from V: 4 bases; trimmed from J: 8 bases; junction bases lacking a gene match: 21.